This section outlines one T cell receptor beta chain sequence together with its context. No antigen is known for it. It has no much larger one-base neighbor in the sample; base qualities were not kept. The cohort consisted of 600 or so healthy bone marrow donors. Cohort members were all nominally healthy when sampled, although unrecorded immune exposures were likely present. The donor tested CMV seropositive, placing the donor among the 290 or so seropositive members of the cohort. Every donor gave a peripheral blood sample, and the peripheral blood mononuclear cells from that sample were used for TCR beta sequencing. The Qiagen DNeasy Blood Extraction Kit was used to extract genomic DNA from the blood cell samples. This specimen belongs to a study of cytomegalovirus exposure and HLA in healthy donors (dated 2017 in TCRdb). Broadly, across the study: An earlier analysis of 587 of the donors reported about 300 Gb of sequence data and approximately 120 million unique TCR beta sequences obtained from about 179 million T cells. Roughly 300 gigabases of sequencing data and roughly 90 million unique TCR sequences were included in an early release covering roughly 600 HLA-typed donors. Of the 300 to 500 genotyped donors, 70% to 90% were placed in the genetic ancestry cluster associated with self-reported Caucasian donors. The study aimed to test whether signatures of past pathogen exposure could be identified by cataloging public T cell receptors. Using immunosequencing, the study profiled T cell repertoires from 640 or so subjects and related those repertoires to cytomegalovirus serostatus. A separate validation cohort of more than 100 different subjects was used in addition to the 666-subject first cohort. High-throughput TCR immunosequencing, statistical association of individual TCRs with disease status, and machine learning were combined to predict cytomegalovirus infection status. A later analysis re-examined previously published TCR beta repertoires from about 700 donors and added high-resolution HLA genotyping to investigate patterns of TCR occurrence. In the later analysis, no new phenotypic data were used to find candidate immune exposures; instead, reliance was placed on TCR beta sequences and their occurrence across donors. An earlier analysis of roughly 580 of the donors used high-throughput TCR beta sequencing to judge whether each TCR beta V gene segment behaved as functional or pseudogenic. Donor age, sex, ethnicity and CMV serostatus were compiled together with the repertoire data. A later genetic analysis took genome-wide SNP genotypes for about three fifths of the roughly 700 donors and used that subset as a discovery cohort. Every repertoire in the discovery cohort had been generated on one and the same sequencing platform. Both class I and class II loci were covered by HLA typing, at four-digit resolution. The number of donors typed differed by locus, with roughly 620-630 for A, B, C, DRB1 and DQB1, roughly 520 for DQA1, 606 for DPA1, and around 450 for DPB1. A handful of DR-DQ haplotypes were handled as single units for association and clustering because linkage in the cohort was strong. Across approximately 400 genotyped donors of the cohort, an average of about 240,000 unique TCR beta nucleotide sequences per donor were sequenced, and roughly 17% of those sequences were non-productive. Overall study results and their limits: A further reported finding was that TCR beta sequences accurately predicted the HLA-A and HLA-B alleles for most subjects in the first cohort. In both the original and validation cohorts, the classifier was reported to diagnose cytomegalovirus status with high specificity and sensitivity. Because HLA typing was missing for some donors at each locus, association tests included only the typed subset. A few of the identified cytomegalovirus-associated TCR beta chains were confirmed in vitro to be specific for cytomegalovirus antigens. In a later analysis, most CMV-associated TCR beta chains were found to appear HLA-restricted, with HLA associations seemingly driven largely by CMV exposure. In the study, about 150 TCR beta chains were listed as associated with cytomegalovirus. Immune exposure information for the cohort was limited to CMV serostatus. According to a later genetic analysis, donors in an Asian-associated ancestry cluster had fewer N-insertions in productive TCRs than the approximately 670-donor mean. V-gene and J-gene trimming of TCR beta chains was associated with a missense DCLRE1C variant in a later genetic analysis, and the association was replicated in an independent cohort. In a later analysis, TCR association rates were found to vary across HLA loci, with the most associated TCRs seen for DRB1 alleles and the fewest for HLA-C alleles. Some IMGT-functional V segments, including TRBV6-2 and TRBV6-3, could not be told apart with the 87-base-pair reads, so those segments were excluded. Correlated functional status among segregating V segments might reflect linkage disequilibrium, but an unknown experimental factor could not be ruled out. In an earlier analysis of fewer than 750 of the donors, most TCR beta V segments were observed in productive rearrangements about 87% or about 30% of the time, broadly matching IMGT annotations. The earlier analysis of 450 to 700 of the donors excluded roughly 17 rarely observed V segments, including chromosome 9 orphons, because counts were too low. In this cohort, only TCR beta chains were sequenced, and detectable features were limited by the absence of alpha or paired-chain data. While some public TCRs were present in many individuals, most TCR sequences turned up only very rarely across donors. Roughly uniform sequencing depth across donors was assumed in presence/absence analyses, although this assumption may not hold. A group of highly shared sequence variants was considered likely to be a technical artifact of the sequencing pipeline. In a later analysis, around 15,000 TCR beta sequences were associated with specific HLA alleles at a false discovery rate of 0.05. When HLA alleles, especially DR and DQ, strongly co-occurred, attributing TCR associations to individual alleles was difficult. A later analysis reported that several top co-occurrence clusters appeared linked to parvovirus B19, influenza, CMV and Epstein-Barr virus. According to the authors, the approach could potentially be generalized to other disease states and immunological phenotypes. A later analysis found that HLA-associated TCR beta chains were more clonally expanded and had lower generation probabilities than equally common non-associated chains.

Receptor libraries were prepared by the immunoSEQ multiplex PCR assay. For the multiplex PCR, a mixture combining 60 forward primers for TCR Vbeta segments and 13 reverse primers for TCR Jbeta segments was used. A multiplex PCR assay on genomic DNA amplified the CDR3 region of rearranged TCR beta genes. Amplified TCR beta libraries were sequenced as 87-base-pair reads on the Illumina HiSeq System. Per the source publication's procedure: A later analysis counted about 80 million unique TCR beta chains across the 600 to 850 repertoires, and around 12 million of these chains were shared by at least two donors. Raw reads were error-corrected and collapsed into unique sequences by a nearest-neighbor algorithm in which closely related sequences were merged to remove PCR and sequencing errors. To assign V, D and J gene segments, CDR3 sequences were aligned to IMGT reference sequences. For a sequence to be retained, a match of at least six nucleotides to both a V gene segment and a J gene segment was required. A rearrangement was called productive if the CDR3 had no stop codons and remained in frame with V and J, and every other rearrangement was called non-productive. CDR3 was defined by IMGT convention, running from the second conserved V-encoded cysteine to the conserved J-encoded phenylalanine. Sequences without an unambiguous match to a single V gene segment were excluded from the earlier analysis of several hundred of the donors. An earlier analysis of several hundred of the donors called V segments functional above 56.7% productive rearrangements and segregating when the between-donor standard deviation exceeded 5%. To diagnose cytomegalovirus status from the catalog of TCR beta chain sequences, a statistical classification framework was built. A later analysis assigned V and J genes by comparing TCR nucleotide sequences with IMGT/GENE-DB human TR gene sequences. The TCRdist pipeline was used in a later analysis to assign CDR3 sequences and most-parsimonious VDJ recombination scenarios. In a later analysis, every TCR beta chain was defined by the combination of its CDR3 amino acid sequence and its V-gene family, and reads without a unique V-gene family were dropped. To address suspected cross-contamination and a sequencing artifact, a later analysis removed 592 highly shared, low-generation-probability nucleotide sequences. In a later analysis, a clonal expansion index for each public chain was calculated from normalized within-repertoire ranks of inferred template counts. In a later analysis, generation probabilities were computed using a VDJ recombination model fitted to out-of-frame rearrangements, and the results were checked against IGoR. In a later analysis, hypergeometric tests were used to score TCR-TCR, TCR-HLA and TCR-CMV co-occurrence, with a repertoire-size bias correction applied to TCR pairs. A later analysis estimated false discovery rates by permuting HLA or CMV assignments 20 times. In a later analysis, co-occurring TCRs were grouped with DBSCAN, and TCRdist sequence similarity was added when clustering was performed within HLA-allele-positive subsets. For co-occurrence clustering, repertoires with fewer than 30,000 or more than 120,000 public chains were excluded, along with roughly 5 repertoires with anomalous nucleotide sharing. The source is immuneACCESS, and TCRdb retained only in-frame sequences with V and J called. Part of the clones is not carried over; for the studies checked, unresolved V genes explain less than half of this, and the remainder is unexplained. The V and J calls and the clone size are those of that table, but D and trimming were determined from the DNA. This sample lists roughly 140,000 clones; around 80% were detected once. The top ten clonotypes cover approximately 6.1% of the sample.

V is shortened by 6 bases, J by 4 bases, and the region joining them spans 16 bases. Based on the germline V gene, the CDR1 and CDR2 sequences are MDHEN and SYDVKM. The CDR3 covers 14 residues, taking in both the cysteine and the phenylalanine. The read is trimmed to its CDR3 DNA, 42 bases read in frame from base 1. The sequence was obtained from a man aged 25-45 years in good health and CMV-seropositive. The V and J genes are TRBV28 and TRBJ2-7; the D gene is possibly TRBD1, with 6 bases matching. The source material was PBMCs. The sequence in DNA is TGTGCCAGCAGGGGGGTAGGGGGTTATTACGAGCAGTACTTC. Translated, this gives CASRGVGGYYEQYF.